This T cell receptor (beta chain) was found in a study of OX40 agonist ivuxolimab in advanced cancers. About the investigation overall: The costimulatory receptor OX40 (CD134) was targeted by ivuxolimab, a fully human IgG2 agonistic monoclonal antibody. Intravenous ivuxolimab was administered to patients every 2 weeks at six dose levels: 0.01, 0.1, 0.3, 1.5, 3 and 10 mg/kg. Of the 50 to 55 dose-escalation patients, hepatocellular carcinoma was present in roughly 19, melanoma in approximately 15, renal cell carcinoma in 9 and head and neck cancer in 9. In the dose-escalation cohort, roughly 82% of patients were male, and the mean age was around 65 years with a range of 23 to 79. Patients were allowed to have had prior anti-PD-1, anti-PD-L1 or anti-CTLA-4 therapy, and approximately 40% of the dose-escalation patients had been treated with checkpoint inhibitors. Three dose-escalation patients achieved partial responses, one with hepatocellular carcinoma and two with cutaneous melanoma. The purpose of peripheral TCRbeta sequencing was to test whether ivuxolimab changed TCR sequence diversity and led to clonal T-cell expansion. The paper covers the monotherapy dose-escalation part of the phase I ivuxolimab trial, which included N ≈ 57 patients.

In its sample, this clone was seen a few times. Its antigen remains unidentified. Nothing much larger sits one base from this clone, and base qualities are not available. The paper as a whole reports these results and caveats: Low levels of normalized T-cell clonal expansion were also seen in some patients who did not respond. In partial responders in the 0.1-3.0 mg/kg groups, normalized peripheral clonal expansion was found to be among the lowest, especially among CD8+ T cells. After ivuxolimab, more expanded clones were found on average in CD8+ T cells than in CD4+ T cells. At doses from 0.1 to 3.0 mg/kg, clonal expansion was seen in both CD4+ and CD8+ blood T cells between baseline and week 6. Antigen specificity was not determined for the clonally expanded peripheral T cells.

Genomic DNA was isolated from the sorted cells so that the TCRbeta CDR3 region could be sequenced. The immunoSEQ Assay was used for sequencing of TCRbeta CDR3 regions. This is the immuneACCESS table as TCRdb keeps it, with only in-frame sequences that have V and J called. A part of the clones is gone; compared with another copy, unresolved V genes explain less than half, and the rest is unexplained. The sample table records 90,000 to 100,000 clones; about nine tenths of these occur just once. The top ten clonotypes cover 0.82% of the sample. The trial excluded patients who had a history of autoimmune disease or who were on systemic immunosuppression. Peripheral blood for TCR sequencing was collected from all dose cohorts at baseline, on cycle 4 day 1, and on cycle 7 day 1. The samples were drawn from a first-in-human, open-label, multicenter phase I dose-escalation trial of ivuxolimab. Adults with locally advanced or metastatic melanoma, renal cell carcinoma, hepatocellular carcinoma or head and neck squamous cell carcinoma were enrolled in the trial. Before TCR sequencing, CD4+ T cells and CD8+ T cells were sorted from peripheral blood as separate populations.

The clonotype originates from an adult with an advanced solid tumor such as melanoma, head and neck, liver or kidney cancer. Sequenced material: CD4+ or CD8+ T cells sorted from blood, taken in a trial of the OX40 agonist ivuxolimab.

CDR3 protein: CASRPVSFGNIQYF. The nucleotide sequence is TGTGCCAGCAGACCCGTCTCCTTCGGAAACATTCAGTACTTC. The chain couples TRBV6-1 to TRBJ2-4; no D segment can be confidently identified. CDR1 and CDR2 are drawn from the germline V gene: MNHNS, SASEGT. Deletion took 6 bases off V and 6 bases off J, with a span of 15 bases between the germline ends. Inclusive of the bounding cysteine and phenylalanine, the CDR3 is 14 residues long. The entry retains the CDR3 DNA only, 42 bases that are in frame from base 1.